This entry concerns a single T cell receptor beta chain. Its antigen is currently unknown. There are 14 residues in the CDR3. The germline gives CDR1 LNHNV, CDR2 YYDKDF (reference sequence). With 2 bases removed from V and 4 bases from J, the gap between germline ends came to 9 bases. The data originate from a study of circulating tumor DNA in untreated peripheral T-cell lymphoma. Study results and limitations: Tumor-specific clonotypes: identified in 70% to 80% of patients, roughly 90% of baseline tissues.

The method was immunoSEQ multiplex PCR; TCRdb's version includes in-frame clones alone and lacks a portion of them. The sample lists more than 2,500 clones, roughly 64% seen once, with less than 9.5% in the top ten. This tumor tissue came from a pretreatment baseline collection. This clonotype originated in a human donor with peripheral T-cell lymphoma. This sequence joins TRBV15 and TRBJ2-1; D unclear. The sequencing sample was made of tumor tissue. CDR3 protein: CATSRIPNYNEQFF. The CDR3 DNA reads as TGTGCCACCAGCAGAATCCCGAATTACAATGAGCAGTTCTTC.